These 26 T cell receptor beta chains came from one sample sequenced in a study of blood T cell repertoires in COVID-19. Produced via immunoSEQ multiplex PCR; TCRdb's table is partial and in-frame only. This sample has 250,000 or so clones, with approximately 88% found just once. The sequenced sample was peripheral blood. The receptors derive from a woman aged 30 to 39 with COVID-19, enrolled during active disease.

V is TRBV19 and J is TRBJ2-3; TRBD2 matches 7 bases. Losses at the gene ends were 3 bases for V and 0 bases for J; bases not matched to a gene: 15. Germline assignment: CDR1 LNHDA and CDR2 SQIVND (reference sequence). This CDR3 contains 19 residues. CDR3: CASSISSGALQASTDTQYF. CDR3 DNA: TGTGCCAGTAGTATCTCCAGCGGGGCCCTCCAAGCTAGCACAGATACGCAGTATTTT.

This chain joins TRBV12-3 or TRBV12-4 and TRBJ2-7; 9 bases line up with TRBD1. The ends lost 11 bases at V and 6 bases at J; junction bases unmatched: 8. This CDR3 spans 12 amino acids. The CDR3 nucleotides are TGTGCCGGTTATTACAGGGGGCGCGAGCAGTACGTC. This encodes CAGYYRGREQYV.

The chain joins TRBV7-6 to TRBJ1-1; 10 bases fit TRBD1. V was clipped by 3 bases and J by 7 bases; unmatched bases: 5. Germline CDR1 SGHVS, CDR2 FNYEAQ. CDR3 length equals 14 residues. The CDR3 DNA reads as TGTGCCAGCAGCTTGACAGGGGGCTGGAATGAAGCTTTCTTT. Amino acid sequence: CASSLTGGWNEAFF.

The chain links TRBV27 to TRBJ2-3; 9 bases fit TRBD2. V gave up 4 bases and J gave up 4 bases; unmatched junction bases: 6. Germline lookup yields CDR1 MNHEY and CDR2 SMNVEV (reference sequence). This CDR3 is 15 amino acids long. For the CDR3, the DNA is TGTGCCAGCAGTTCCCCCCAGCGGGGGGCAGATACGCAGTATTTT. Amino acids: CASSSPQRGADTQYF.

CDR3 DNA: TGCGCCAGCAGCCAAGAATGGGGTAGCGGGGTACGCACAGATACGCAGTATTTT. Translated: CASSQEWGSGVRTDTQYF. The J gene is TRBJ2-3, the V gene TRBV4-3, with 8 bases matching TRBD2. V was pared by 0 bases and J by 1 base, with 9 bases of the junction left unmatched. Germline lookup yields CDR1 LGHNA and CDR2 YSLEER. The CDR3 covers 18 residues.

The V gene is TRBV6-2 or TRBV6-3, the J gene TRBJ2-7; D might be TRBD2 (5 bases). The CDR3 contains 14 residues. Germline CDR1 reads MNHEY; CDR2 reads SVGEGT. V lost 5 bases, J lost 6 bases, and 17 bases lay in between. The chain's CDR3 is CASSALAGWGEQYV. The CDR3 DNA reads TGTGCCAGCAGTGCCCTAGCTGGCTGGGGCGAGCAGTACGTC.

J is TRBJ2-2 and V is TRBV14; D gene uncertain. Germline CDR1 is SGHDN and CDR2 is FVKESK. The CDR3 runs to 16 residues. V was cut by 1 base and J by 8 bases, with 17 bases left in between. CDR3 sequence reads: CASSQGLTISTGELFF. Written as DNA, the CDR3 is TGTGCCAGCAGCCAAGGGTTGACAATTTCAACGGGGGAGCTGTTTTTT.

This chain joins TRBV10-2 and TRBJ2-7; 7 bases are a match to TRBD1. Trimming at V came to 5 bases and at J to 4 bases, leaving 11 bases not matched to a gene. The CDR3 is 15 amino acids. CDR1 is WSHSY and CDR2 is SAAADI in the germline V gene. The CDR3 protein is CASSTTDKGAYEQYV. As DNA, the CDR3 is TGCGCCAGCAGTACCACGGACAAGGGGGCATACGAGCAGTACGTC.

The chain employs TRBV5-1 and TRBJ2-5; 8 nucleotides match TRBD2. Germline lookup yields CDR1 SGHRS and CDR2 YFSETQ. This CDR3 spans 17 amino acids. The J segment lost 2 bases and the V segment lost 0 bases, leaving 9 bases of the junction unmatched. In DNA, the CDR3 is TGCGCCAGCAGCTTGGAACCGGGGGGGCCACATCAAGAGACCCAGTACTTC. Protein: CASSLEPGGPHQETQYF.

This chain connects TRBV11-2 to TRBJ2-3, with D perhaps TRBD2 (6 bases). The CDR3 contains 16 residues. From germline, CDR1 is SGHAT and CDR2 FQNNGV. The V end lost 4 bases, the J end lost 0 bases, and 14 bases lay between the germline ends. CDR3: CASSSGGASSTDTQYF. The CDR3, as DNA: TGTGCCAGCAGCTCAGGAGGGGCTTCTAGCACAGATACGCAGTATTTT.

The chain employs TRBV18 and TRBJ2-2, with TRBD1 matching over 9 bases. Germline V gives CDR1 KGHSH, CDR2 LQKENI. The trim removed 3 bases at V and 0 bases at J, leaving 2 bases unmatched. CDR3 size: 16 residues. Written as DNA, the CDR3 is TGTGCCAGCTCACCCACAGGGGGCGCGAACACCGGGGAGCTGTTTTTT. This codes for CASSPTGGANTGELFF.

The V call is TRBV19, the J call TRBJ1-4; D is unclear. The CDR3 runs 14 residues. V was pared by 7 bases and J by 0 bases, with 9 bases between. Germline V gene data show CDR1 as LNHDA and CDR2 as SQIVND (reference sequence). The CDR3 region has the DNA TGTGCCAGTACCCTGGCCACAACTAATGAAAAACTGTTTTTT. Residues: CASTLATTNEKLFF.

The chain joins TRBV7-6 to TRBJ1-3, with no clear D. The CDR3 covers 14 residues. V gave up 5 bases and J gave up 1 base, with 9 bases separating them. CDR1 and CDR2 (germline): SGHVS, FNYEAQ. The CDR3 sequence: CASSRGESGNTIYF. The CDR3, as DNA: TGTGCCAGCAGCAGAGGAGAATCTGGAAACACCATATATTTT. Supplemented by reference TRBV7-6 and TRBJ1-3, the full variable domain reads GAGVSQSPRYKVTKRGQDVALRCDPISGHVSLYWYRQALGQGPEFLTYFNYEAQQDKSGLPNDRFSAERPEGSISTLTIQRTEQRDSAMYRCASSRGESGNTIYFGEGSWLTVV.

This chain joins TRBV18 and TRBJ1-2, with D perhaps matching TRBD1 (6 bases). The V end lost 5 bases, the J end lost 0 bases, and 10 bases lay between the germline ends. Germline CDR1 and CDR2: KGHSH and LQKENI. There are 14 residues in the CDR3. The CDR3 DNA is TGTGCCAGCTCATCCGAGGGGGCTAACTATGGCTACACCTTC. Translated, it gives CASSSEGANYGYTF.

The genes are TRBV3-1 (or the pseudogene TRBV3-2) and TRBJ1-4, with D perhaps TRBD1 (6 bases). Trimming took off 4 bases at V and 6 bases at J, with 15 bases between the two ends. The CDR3 is made up of 15 amino acids. In germline, CDR1 is LGHDT, CDR2 YNNKEL (reference sequence). CDR3 nucleotides: TGTGCCAGCAGCCCCCGGGACATAGCGCATGAAAAACTGTTTTTT. It translates to CASSPRDIAHEKLFF.

This chain links TRBV5-1 with TRBJ2-5; D gene ambiguous. CDR3 length: 12 residues. Germline values: CDR1 SGHRS, CDR2 YFSETQ. Trimming shortened V by 4 bases and J by 2 bases, and 6 bases separated the two germline ends. This CDR3 is CASSIQQETQYF. CDR3 in DNA: TGCGCCAGCAGCATACAACAAGAGACCCAGTACTTC.

V gene TRBV19 combines with J gene TRBJ1-4, with D possibly matching TRBD1 (6 bases). This CDR3 spans 17 amino acids. CDR1 and CDR2 from the germline V gene are LNHDA and SQIVND (reference sequence). V was shortened by 3 bases and J by 0 bases, with 14 bases between the two germline ends. The CDR3 loop reads CASSIRRGGATNEKLFF. The CDR3, as DNA: TGTGCCAGTAGTATTCGTCGAGGGGGTGCAACTAATGAAAAACTGTTTTTT.

V is TRBV4-2 and J is TRBJ2-3; maybe TRBD2 (6 bases). CDR1 and CDR2 (germline): LGHNA, YNFKEQ. The CDR3 totals 16 residues. V was shortened by 0 bases and J by 0 bases, with 10 bases between the two germline ends. CDR3 residues: CASSQEGGWSTDTQYF. For the CDR3, the DNA is TGTGCCAGCAGCCAAGAGGGAGGTTGGAGCACAGATACGCAGTATTTT.

V gene TRBV27 combines with J gene TRBJ2-7; 8 positions agree with TRBD2. Trimming at V came to 6 bases and at J to 6 bases, leaving 10 bases not matched to a gene. The V gene's germline CDR1 is MNHEY and CDR2 SMNVEV (reference sequence). This CDR3 is 14 amino acids long. CDR3 loop: CASSTGTSSPEQYF. In DNA, the CDR3 is TGTGCCAGCAGCACCGGGACTAGTAGTCCCGAGCAGTACTTC.

The rearrangement joins TRBV4-1 to TRBJ2-1, with 7 positions matching TRBD1. The CDR3 spans 17 residues. CDR1 and CDR2 from the germline V gene are MGHRA and YSYEKL. V shed 0 bases, J shed 2 bases, and the junction held 7 bases outside the gene matches. DNA for the CDR3: TGCGCCAGCAGCCAAGAAATACGGGACAGAGCCTACAATGAGCAGTTCTTC. This gives the protein CASSQEIRDRAYNEQFF.

The chain carries TRBV2 and TRBJ2-1; 10 positions agree with TRBD2. CDR3 length: 15 residues. Germline V gene sequence: CDR1 SNHLY, CDR2 FYNNEI. J gave up 4 bases and V 3 bases, and 3 bases lay outside the gene matches. CDR3 coding DNA: TGTGCCAGCAGTGAGCTAGCGGGAGATTACAATGAGCAGTTCTTC. Its protein is CASSELAGDYNEQFF.

This clone came up a few times. The chain joins TRBV11-2 to TRBJ1-3, with D unclear. This CDR3 comprises 15 residues. Per germline, CDR1 SGHAT and CDR2 FQNNGV. V was cut by 5 bases and J by 0 bases, with 11 bases left in between. The CDR3 sequence: CASSGLLFSGNTIYF. The DNA for the CDR3 is TGTGCCAGCAGCGGGCTCCTCTTCTCTGGAAACACCATATATTTT.

In DNA, the CDR3 is TGTGCCAGCAGCGAGGTGCGGGACGCCTACAATGAGCAGTTCTTC. Its protein is CASSEVRDAYNEQFF. The chain has TRBV9 and TRBJ2-1; possible D gene TRBD2, 6 bases. This CDR3 comprises 15 residues. Trimming stripped 3 bases from V and 2 bases from J, with 12 bases between. CDR1 and CDR2 (germline): SGDLS, YYNGEE.

The CDR3 DNA reads TGTGCCAGCAGCCAACGTACAGATACGCAGTATTTT. This codes for CASSQRTDTQYF. V is TRBV3-1 (or the pseudogene TRBV3-2) and J is TRBJ2-3; no reliable D call. CDR1 is LGHDT, CDR2 YNNKEL, per germline (reference sequence). The CDR3 is 12 residues long. V was cut by 2 bases and J by 3 bases, with 3 bases left in between.

This chain uses TRBV19 with TRBJ2-7, with 10 nucleotides matching TRBD1. The CDR3 has 15 residues. V shed 4 bases, J shed 2 bases, and the junction held 5 bases outside the gene matches. Germline V lookup: CDR1 LNHDA, CDR2 SQIVND (reference sequence). This CDR3 is CASSKTGGAAYEQYF. The CDR3 nucleotides read TGTGCCAGTAGTAAGACAGGGGGCGCAGCCTACGAGCAGTACTTC.

DNA for the CDR3: TGCGCCAGCAGTGAGACAGGGCAGTCCGGAAACACCATATATTTT. Translating gives CASSETGQSGNTIYF. This chain links TRBV10-2 with TRBJ1-3, with D perhaps TRBD1 (6 bases). The CDR3 covers 15 residues. V was shortened by 2 bases and J by 4 bases, with 12 bases between the two germline ends. Germline lookup yields CDR1 WSHSY and CDR2 SAAADI.